This T cell receptor (beta chain) appears in the sequencing data of a study of cytomegalovirus exposure and HLA in healthy donors. The wider study: Under 85% of some 390 genotyped donors fell in the Caucasian-associated ancestry cluster.

This CDR3 comprises 16 residues. The V and J ends lost 0 bases and 8 bases respectively, with 17 bases between them. Per the germline V gene, CDR1 is LGHNA and CDR2 is YSLEER. About this clone itself: Antigen unknown.

General study results and limits: Common viral pathogens were later found to be apparently linked to several of the most significant clusters. Cytomegalovirus association was listed for 150 or so TCR beta chains. A later analysis linked a missense variant in DCLRE1C to the trimming of TCR beta V and J genes.

The PCR ran on 60 Vbeta and 13 Jbeta primers. Assay used: immunoSEQ multiplex PCR; TCRdb lists only in-frame clones, some missing. The table shows about 110,000 clones, with about 70% occurring only once. The sequence was obtained from a woman aged 25 to 39 in good health and CMV-seronegative. The chain recombines TRBV4-3 with TRBJ2-1; D might be TRBD1 (6 bases). Source material: PBMCs. In DNA, the CDR3 is TGCGCCAGCAGCCAAGATTGGACAGTCTCAGGGGATGAGCAGTTCTTC. Amino acid sequence: CASSQDWTVSGDEQFF.